Presented here are 18 T cell receptor beta chains from one specimen sequenced in a study of blood T cell repertoires in COVID-19. Some clones are missing from TCRdb's copy, which holds only in-frame ones; the method was immunoSEQ multiplex PCR. The sample includes 35,000 to 45,000 clones, roughly 93% seen only once; the top ten take about 8.3%. Sequenced input: peripheral blood. Receptor source: a man aged 45-65 years with active COVID-19.

The chain combines TRBV6-6 with TRBJ2-6, with a tentative D call TRBD2 (6 bases). The CDR3 spans 15 residues. CDR1 is MNHNY, CDR2 SVGAGI, per germline (reference sequence). The V gene lost 11 bases and the J gene lost 0 bases, with 14 bases spanning the gap. CDR3 in amino acids: CASTSSGSGANVLTF. CDR3 bases: TGTGCCTCCACTAGCTCGGGCTCTGGGGCCAACGTCCTGACTTTC.

The rearrangement joins TRBV2 to TRBJ2-2; 9 bases fit TRBD2. The ends lost 1 base at V and 2 bases at J; junction bases unmatched: 11. Germline CDR1 SNHLY, CDR2 FYNNEI. This CDR3 is 19 amino acids long. The chain's CDR3 is CASSEDLYGTSRNTGELFF. As DNA, the CDR3 is TGTGCCAGCAGTGAAGATTTATACGGGACTAGCAGAAACACCGGGGAGCTGTTTTTT.

The chain combines TRBV10-3 with TRBJ1-1; D remains ambiguous. Germline V gives CDR1 ENHRY, CDR2 SYGVKD. V was cut by 3 bases and J by 4 bases, with 9 bases left in between. This CDR3 is built from 13 residues. The CDR3 here is CAISEEIGTEAFF. The CDR3 DNA reads TGTGCCATCAGTGAAGAAATCGGCACTGAAGCTTTCTTT.

This clone showed up just once. The gene calls are TRBV11-2 and TRBJ2-7; unclear D gene. Trimming took off 1 base at V and 3 bases at J, with 7 bases between the two ends. This CDR3 region has 13 residues. Germline V gene sequence: CDR1 SGHAT, CDR2 FQNNGV. CDR3 sequence: CASSLAGFYEQYF. Written as DNA, the CDR3 is TGTGCCAGCAGCTTAGCCGGGTTCTACGAGCAGTACTTC.

CDR3 nucleotide sequence: TGTGCCTGGAGCCCTCTCGGGGGGGCGAACACTGAAGCTTTCTTT. Translated: CAWSPLGGANTEAFF. The V and J genes are TRBV30 and TRBJ1-1, with D possibly being TRBD1 (6 bases). CDR3 size: 15 residues. V dropped 3 bases and J dropped 1 base, with 15 bases sitting between them. In germline, CDR1 is GTSNPN, CDR2 SVGIG (reference sequence). Full variable domain (remainder filled in from reference TRBV30 and TRBJ1-1): SQTIHQWPATLVQPVGSPLSLECTVEGTSNPNLYWYRQAAGRGLQLLFYSVGIGQISSEVPQNLSASRPQDRQFILSSKKLLLSDSGFYLCAWSPLGGANTEAFFGQGTRLTVV.

This clone was recorded once. The CDR3, as DNA: TGCAGTGCTAGTTCCGGGGAGCAGTACTTC. Encoded protein: CSASSGEQYF. The chain is built from TRBV20-1 and TRBJ2-7; no definite D call. CDR3 size: 10 residues. Trimming left V 3 bases short and J 7 bases short, with 7 bases between. In germline, CDR1 is DFQATT, CDR2 SNEGSKA (reference sequence).

The V gene is TRBV28, the J gene TRBJ1-1; 7 nucleotides agree with TRBD1. This CDR3 has 15 residues. Germline loops: CDR1 MDHEN, CDR2 SYDVKM. Trimming took 3 bases from V and 0 from J; bases not matched to a gene: 4. The CDR3 here is CASSFGRGMNTEAFF. Written as DNA, the CDR3 is TGTGCCAGCAGTTTTGGCAGGGGGATGAACACTGAAGCTTTCTTT.

This clone was detected only a few times. This chain joins TRBV6-5 and TRBJ2-2, with 7 nucleotides matching TRBD1. CDR3 length equals 15 residues. Germline V gives CDR1 MNHEY, CDR2 SVGAGI. V shed 6 bases and J 3 bases; nucleotides not matched to a gene: 7. In DNA, the CDR3 is TGTGCCAGCAGAACCGGGGACAGCCACACCGGGGAGCTGTTTTTT. Translated, it gives CASRTGDSHTGELFF.

This clone was counted between two and nine times. This sequence joins TRBV13 and TRBJ1-1, with 9 bases aligning to TRBD1. Germline CDR1 and CDR2: PRHDT and FYEKMQ (reference sequence). The CDR3 runs to 15 residues. V was clipped by 3 bases and J by 7 bases; unmatched bases: 9. CDR3 loop: CASSFSGQGAGEAFF. CDR3 in DNA: TGTGCCAGCAGCTTCTCGGGACAGGGAGCGGGTGAAGCTTTCTTT.

The chain has TRBV12-3 or TRBV12-4 and TRBJ1-1, with unresolved D. Trimming cost V 5 bases and J 1 base, with 8 bases left between them. This CDR3 contains 13 residues. CDR3 DNA: TGTGCCAGCAGTACCCACGGGAACACTGAAGCTTTCTTT. Translated: CASSTHGNTEAFF.

The chain recombines TRBV19 with TRBJ1-1; tentative D call: TRBD1 (6 bases). Trimming stripped 0 bases from V and 0 bases from J, with 8 bases between. CDR3 length: 15 residues. Germline V gene sequence: CDR1 LNHDA, CDR2 SQIVND (reference sequence). This chain's CDR3 is CASSIDRQVNTEAFF. The CDR3 region has the DNA TGTGCCAGTAGTATAGATAGACAGGTGAACACTGAAGCTTTCTTT.

The rearrangement uses TRBV30 and TRBJ1-1; 9 bases align to TRBD1. Germline CDR1 and CDR2: GTSNPN and SVGIG (reference sequence). CDR3 size: 14 residues. V dropped 3 bases and J dropped 5; count of bases not matched to a gene: 7. The CDR3 reads CAWRTGGSRTEAFF. CDR3 bases: TGTGCCTGGAGGACAGGGGGTTCACGGACTGAAGCTTTCTTT.

This clone was seen more than once but under ten times. The chain recombines TRBV2 with TRBJ1-5, with D perhaps TRBD1 (6 bases). V was cut by 8 bases and J by 0 bases, with 8 bases left in between. Germline loops: CDR1 SNHLY, CDR2 FYNNEI. CDR3 length: 13 amino acids. The CDR3 loop reads CASWTDSNQPQHF. The CDR3 DNA reads TGTGCCAGCTGGACAGATAGCAATCAGCCCCAGCATTTT.

The V gene is TRBV30, the J gene TRBJ1-2, with D unclear. Per the germline V gene, CDR1 is GTSNPN and CDR2 is SVGIG (reference sequence). The ends were cut back, 3 bases at V and 8 bases at J, with 16 bases in the middle. The CDR3 consists of 13 residues. The CDR3, as DNA: TGTGCCTGGAGCCTTAACCAGGCGGGAGGCTACACCTTC. Protein product: CAWSLNQAGGYTF.

J is TRBJ1-2 and V is TRBV9, with D tentatively TRBD1 (5 bases). Per germline, CDR1 SGDLS and CDR2 YYNGEE. The CDR3 length is 11 residues. V dropped 8 bases and J dropped 4 bases, with 9 bases sitting between them. The CDR3 DNA reads TGTGCCAGTCAGGGAAGCTATGGCTACACCTTC. As protein: CASQGSYGYTF.

The gene calls are TRBV28 and TRBJ1-4; 8 nucleotides agree with TRBD1. The V segment lost 5 bases and the J segment 7 bases; nucleotides outside the gene matches: 9. This CDR3 has 15 amino acids. Germline-derived CDR1 and CDR2 are MDHEN and SYDVKM. The CDR3, as DNA: TGTGCCAGCAGTCCAACCGGACAGGGCGGTGAAAAACTGTTTTTT. Encoded protein: CASSPTGQGGEKLFF.

The rearrangement joins TRBV3-1 (or the pseudogene TRBV3-2) to TRBJ1-5; D may be TRBD1 (5 bases). The CDR3 length is 13 residues. Germline assignment: CDR1 LGHDT and CDR2 YNNKEL (reference sequence). With 5 bases removed from V and 5 bases from J, the gap between germline ends came to 10 bases. CDR3 sequence reads: CASSGGRDQPQHF. As DNA, the CDR3 is TGTGCCAGCAGCGGGGGGAGGGATCAGCCCCAGCATTTT.

The rearrangement uses TRBV11-3 and TRBJ2-1; D is perhaps TRBD2 (6 bases). Germline-derived CDR1 and CDR2 are SGHNT and YENEEA. Trimming left V 3 bases short and J 8 bases short, with 11 bases between. This CDR3 is built from 13 residues. CDR3 coding DNA: TGTGCCAGCAGCTTGGAGGGCGGGGATGAGCAGTTCTTC. It specifies CASSLEGGDEQFF.